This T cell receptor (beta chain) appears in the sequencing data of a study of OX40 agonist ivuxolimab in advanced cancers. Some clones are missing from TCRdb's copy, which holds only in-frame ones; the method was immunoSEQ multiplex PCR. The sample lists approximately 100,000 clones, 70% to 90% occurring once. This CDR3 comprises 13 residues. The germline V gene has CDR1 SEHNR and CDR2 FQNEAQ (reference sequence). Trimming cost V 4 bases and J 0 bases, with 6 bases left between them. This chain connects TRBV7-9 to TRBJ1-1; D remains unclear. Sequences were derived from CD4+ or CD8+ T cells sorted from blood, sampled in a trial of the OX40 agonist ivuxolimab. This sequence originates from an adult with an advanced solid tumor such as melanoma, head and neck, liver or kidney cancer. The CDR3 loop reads CASSSQMNTEAFF. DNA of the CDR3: TGTGCCAGCAGCTCACAAATGAACACTGAAGCTTTCTTT.